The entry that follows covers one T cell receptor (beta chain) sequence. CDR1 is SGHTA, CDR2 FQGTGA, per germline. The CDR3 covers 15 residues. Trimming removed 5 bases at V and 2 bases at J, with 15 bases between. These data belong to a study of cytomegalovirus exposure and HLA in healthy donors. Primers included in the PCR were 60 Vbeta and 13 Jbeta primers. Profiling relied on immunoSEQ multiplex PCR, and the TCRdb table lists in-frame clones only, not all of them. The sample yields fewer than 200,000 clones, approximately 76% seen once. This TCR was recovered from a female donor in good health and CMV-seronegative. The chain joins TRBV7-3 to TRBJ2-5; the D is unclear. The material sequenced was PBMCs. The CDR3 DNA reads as TGTGCCAGCAGCGTCGGCAGGAACGCACAAGAGACCCAGTACTTC. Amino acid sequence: CASSVGRNAQETQYF.